These 4 T cell receptor beta chains were sequenced from one sample in a study of shared clonotypes between healthy human individuals. Only in-frame clones appear in the TCRdb table, and some are missing; sequencing was by immunoSEQ multiplex PCR. The sample consists of roughly 2.1 million clones, roughly 91% of them appearing once. CD8 cells classed as naive were CD45RO-negative and positively selected for CCR7, excluding terminally differentiated effector memory CD45RA+ cells. What was sequenced was naive CD8+ T cells from PBMCs. Receptor source: a man between 18 and 29 years old in good health. Some clones in this sample may be carry-over from other donors' samples.

This sequence joins TRBV4-1 and TRBJ2-4, with TRBD1 matching 9 bases. CDR3 length: 13 amino acids. Germline CDR1 MGHRA, CDR2 YSYEKL. The J segment lost 14 bases and the V segment lost 0 bases, leaving 5 bases of the junction unmatched. The CDR3 spells CASSQERTGEKYF. The CDR3 DNA sequence: TGCGCCAGCAGCCAAGAAAGGACAGGGGAAAAGTACTTC.

The chain uses TRBV29-1 and TRBJ2-5; unclear D gene. Trimming took off 4 bases at V and 5 bases at J, with 11 bases between the two ends. Germline V lookup: CDR1 SQVTM, CDR2 ANQGSEA. The CDR3 extends over 12 amino acids. CDR3 DNA sequence: TGCAGCGTTGTAAGCCCCGGGGAGACCCAGTACTTC. Its protein is CSVVSPGETQYF.

V usage is TRBV2 and J usage is TRBJ1-1, with D tentatively TRBD1 (6 bases). Germline V gene lookup returns CDR1 SNHLY and CDR2 FYNNEI. The ends were cut back, 6 bases at V and 0 bases at J, with 14 bases in the middle. The CDR3 runs to 15 residues. Here the CDR3 reads CASRGKDSLNTEAFF. The CDR3 DNA sequence: TGTGCCAGCAGGGGTAAGGACAGTTTGAACACTGAAGCTTTCTTT.

V usage is TRBV27 and J usage is TRBJ2-1, with 13 bases identical to TRBD2. The length of the CDR3 is 16 residues. CDR1 and CDR2 (germline): MNHEY, SMNVEV (reference sequence). V lost 3 bases and J lost 5; bases outside the gene matches: 4. In DNA, the CDR3 is TGTGCCAGCAGTTTCCTACTAGCGGGAGGGAACAATGAGCAGTTCTTC. This translates into CASSFLLAGGNNEQFF.